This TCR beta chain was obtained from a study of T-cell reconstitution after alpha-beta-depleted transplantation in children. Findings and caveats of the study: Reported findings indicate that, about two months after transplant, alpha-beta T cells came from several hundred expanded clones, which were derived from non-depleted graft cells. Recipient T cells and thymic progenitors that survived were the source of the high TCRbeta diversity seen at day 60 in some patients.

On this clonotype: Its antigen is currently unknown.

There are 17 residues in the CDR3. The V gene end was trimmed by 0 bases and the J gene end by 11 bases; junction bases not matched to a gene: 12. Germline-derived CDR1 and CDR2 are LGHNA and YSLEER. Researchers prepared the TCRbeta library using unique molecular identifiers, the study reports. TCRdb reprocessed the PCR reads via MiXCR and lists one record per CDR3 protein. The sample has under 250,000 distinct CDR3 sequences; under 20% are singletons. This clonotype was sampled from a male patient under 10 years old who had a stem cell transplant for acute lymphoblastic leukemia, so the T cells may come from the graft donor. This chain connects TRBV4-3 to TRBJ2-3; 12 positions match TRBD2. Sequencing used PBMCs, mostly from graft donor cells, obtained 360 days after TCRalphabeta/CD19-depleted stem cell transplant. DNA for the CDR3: TGCGCCAGCAGCCAAGAGCTACCGGGACTAGCGGGTGGGGAGCAGTATTTT. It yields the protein CASSQELPGLAGGEQYF.